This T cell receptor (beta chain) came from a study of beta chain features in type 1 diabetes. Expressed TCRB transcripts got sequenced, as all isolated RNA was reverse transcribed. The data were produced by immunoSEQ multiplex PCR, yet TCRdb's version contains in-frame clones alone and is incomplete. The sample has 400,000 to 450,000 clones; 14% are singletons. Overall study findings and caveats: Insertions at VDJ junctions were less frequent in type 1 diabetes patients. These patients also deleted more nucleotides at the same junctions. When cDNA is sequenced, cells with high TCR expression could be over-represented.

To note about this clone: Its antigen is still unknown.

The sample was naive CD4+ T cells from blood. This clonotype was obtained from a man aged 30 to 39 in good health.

The CDR3 coding sequence is TGCAGCGTTGAACGGACAGGGAAGTGGGGGACCCAGTACTTC. Amino acids: CSVERTGKWGTQYF. The J gene is TRBJ2-5, the V gene TRBV29-1; 8 bases fit TRBD1. The CDR3 has 14 residues. The trim removed 2 bases at V and 7 bases at J, leaving 9 bases unmatched. Germline V gene sequence: CDR1 SQVTM, CDR2 ANQGSEA.